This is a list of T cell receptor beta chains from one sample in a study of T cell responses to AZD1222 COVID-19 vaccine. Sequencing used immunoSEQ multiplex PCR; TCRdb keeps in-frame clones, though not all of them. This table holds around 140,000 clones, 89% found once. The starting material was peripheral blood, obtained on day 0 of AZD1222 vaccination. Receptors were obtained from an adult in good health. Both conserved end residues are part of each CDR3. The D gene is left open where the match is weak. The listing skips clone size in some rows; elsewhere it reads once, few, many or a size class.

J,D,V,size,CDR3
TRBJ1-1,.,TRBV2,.,CASRVGSEAFF
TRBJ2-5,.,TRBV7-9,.,CASSLVGSLGETQYF
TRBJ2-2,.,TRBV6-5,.,CASSHWTGGGELFF
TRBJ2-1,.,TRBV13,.,CASSFRAGRNNEQFF
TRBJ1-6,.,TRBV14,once,CASSQVGGSSPLHF
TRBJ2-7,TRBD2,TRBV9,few,CASSVEGAGSYEQYF
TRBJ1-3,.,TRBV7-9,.,CASSLTLGRSSGNTIYF
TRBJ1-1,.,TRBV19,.,CASSKRGSNTEAFF
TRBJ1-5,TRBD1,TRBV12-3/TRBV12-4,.,CASSTDRGQPQHF
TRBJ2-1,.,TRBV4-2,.,CASSQPYNEQFF
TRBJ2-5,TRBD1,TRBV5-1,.,CASSADQGQGEGTQYF
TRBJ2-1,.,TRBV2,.,CASSNLGRSQFF
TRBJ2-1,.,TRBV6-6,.,CASSPGTRSYNEQFF
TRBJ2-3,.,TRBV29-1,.,CSVRRQTDTQYF
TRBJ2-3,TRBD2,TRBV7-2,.,CASSRFGTSLRADTQYF
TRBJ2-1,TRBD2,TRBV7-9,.,CASSSGLAGGLLSYNEQFF
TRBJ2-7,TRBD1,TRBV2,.,CASSSTDRAISYEQYF
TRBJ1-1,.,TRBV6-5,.,CATSTEDSEAFF
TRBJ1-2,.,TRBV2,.,CASSEVRNYGYTF
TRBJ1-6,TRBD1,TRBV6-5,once,CASRTGQGVNSPLHF
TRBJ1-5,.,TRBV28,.,CASSGSNQPQHF
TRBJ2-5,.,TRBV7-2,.,CASSLGGGGGTQYF
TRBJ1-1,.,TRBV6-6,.,CASSYTDRNTEAFF
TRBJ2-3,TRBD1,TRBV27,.,CASSLKDRGADTQYF
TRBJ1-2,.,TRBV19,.,CASTPGTYGYTF
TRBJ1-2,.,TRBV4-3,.,CASSQVLGTVYGYTF
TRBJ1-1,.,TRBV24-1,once,CATSDESSLGAFF
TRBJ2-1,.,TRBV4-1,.,CASNWGRTRSYNEQFF
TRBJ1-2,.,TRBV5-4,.,CASSLKGNYGYTF
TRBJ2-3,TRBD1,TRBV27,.,CASRPMMQGVGRTDTQYF
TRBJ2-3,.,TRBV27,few,CASSLCPLGRGCTDTQYF
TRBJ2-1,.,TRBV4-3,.,CASSQDVESSYNEQFF
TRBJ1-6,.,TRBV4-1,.,CASSPALSSYNSPLHF
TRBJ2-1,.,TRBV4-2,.,CASSQGVGLSGEQFF
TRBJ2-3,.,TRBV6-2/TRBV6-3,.,CASSFGKYETDTQYF
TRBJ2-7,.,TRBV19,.,CASSIARSSYEQYF
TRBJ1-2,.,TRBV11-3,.,CASSPRNSGKAKLFYGYTF
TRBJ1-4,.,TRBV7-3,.,CASSSEGPGTNEKLFF
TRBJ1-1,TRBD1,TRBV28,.,CASSPGTVTEAFF
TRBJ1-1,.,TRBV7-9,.,CASSPQRGLGTEAFF
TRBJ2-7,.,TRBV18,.,CASSPSPGQFSSYEQYF
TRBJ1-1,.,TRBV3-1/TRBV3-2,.,CASSQAVLNTEAFF
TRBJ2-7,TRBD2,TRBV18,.,CASSPPSGRAGYEQYF
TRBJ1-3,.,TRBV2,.,CASRREGASGNTIYF
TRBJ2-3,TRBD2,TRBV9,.,CASSVSGGRTDTQYF